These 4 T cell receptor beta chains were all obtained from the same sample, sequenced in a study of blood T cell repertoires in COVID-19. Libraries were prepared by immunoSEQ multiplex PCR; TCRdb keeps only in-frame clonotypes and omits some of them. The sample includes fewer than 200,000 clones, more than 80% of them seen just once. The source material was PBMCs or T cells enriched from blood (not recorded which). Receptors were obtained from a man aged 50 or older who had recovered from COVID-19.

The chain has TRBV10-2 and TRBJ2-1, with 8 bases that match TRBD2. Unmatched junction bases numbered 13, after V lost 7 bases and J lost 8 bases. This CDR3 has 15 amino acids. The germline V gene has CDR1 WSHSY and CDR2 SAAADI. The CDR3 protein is CASTYRQRGRDEQFF. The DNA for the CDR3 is TGCGCCAGCACCTATAGGCAGCGGGGGCGGGATGAGCAGTTCTTC.

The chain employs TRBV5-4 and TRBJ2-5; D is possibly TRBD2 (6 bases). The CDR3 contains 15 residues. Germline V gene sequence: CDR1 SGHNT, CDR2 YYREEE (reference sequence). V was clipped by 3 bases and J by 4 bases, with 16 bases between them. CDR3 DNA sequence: TGTGCCAGCAGCTCGGCCGGGCCGCGGGGAGAGACCCAGTACTTC. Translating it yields CASSSAGPRGETQYF. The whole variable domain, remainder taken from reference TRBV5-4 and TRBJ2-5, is ETGVTQSPTHLIKTRGQQVTLRCSSQSGHNTVSWYQQALGQGPQFIFQYYREEENGRGNFPPRFSGLQFPNYSSELNVNALELDDSALYLCASSSAGPRGETQYFGPGTRLLVL.

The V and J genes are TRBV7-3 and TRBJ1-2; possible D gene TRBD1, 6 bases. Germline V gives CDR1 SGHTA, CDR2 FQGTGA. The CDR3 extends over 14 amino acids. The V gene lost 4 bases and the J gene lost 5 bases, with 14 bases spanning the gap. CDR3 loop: CASSSAGEGYGYTF. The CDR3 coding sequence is TGTGCCAGCAGCTCTGCAGGGGAAGGATATGGCTACACCTTC.

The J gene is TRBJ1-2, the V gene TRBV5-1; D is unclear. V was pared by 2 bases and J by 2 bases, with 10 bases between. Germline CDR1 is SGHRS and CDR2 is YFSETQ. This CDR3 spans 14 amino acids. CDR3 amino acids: CASSFWALNYGYTF. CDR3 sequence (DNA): TGCGCCAGCAGCTTTTGGGCCCTCAACTATGGCTACACCTTC.